One and the same sample provided the 15 T cell receptor beta chains below, sequenced in a study of blood T cell repertoires in COVID-19. Using immunoSEQ multiplex PCR, the repertoire was profiled, and TCRdb retains in-frame clones only, with some absent. Among 150,000 to 250,000 clones, around 95% were seen once, and the ten largest hold 0.6% to 0.8%. The sequencing sample was made of peripheral blood. These receptors all stem from a man under 40 with COVID-19, enrolled during active disease.

The V call is TRBV5-1, the J call TRBJ2-1; possibly TRBD2 for D (6 bases). The germline gives CDR1 SGHRS, CDR2 YFSETQ. V was shortened by 3 bases and J by 7 bases, with 26 bases between the two germline ends. The CDR3 extends over 18 amino acids. CDR3 residues: CASSYNYIRAGGGNEQFF. CDR3 DNA sequence: TGCGCCAGCAGCTATAATTACATCCGGGCCGGAGGAGGGAATGAGCAGTTCTTC.

Turning to this clone: Additional DNA sequences in this sample encode the identical CDR3. V usage is TRBV6-5 and J usage is TRBJ1-5, with 7 bases aligning to TRBD1. This CDR3 region has 13 residues. The trim removed 6 bases at V and 4 bases at J, leaving 3 bases unmatched. Germline CDR1 MNHEY, CDR2 SVGAGI. This CDR3 reads CASRGTVNQPQHF. DNA for the CDR3: TGTGCCAGCAGAGGGACAGTTAATCAGCCCCAGCATTTT.

This chain connects TRBV4-1 to TRBJ1-3; tentative D call: TRBD1 (5 bases). CDR1 is MGHRA and CDR2 is YSYEKL in the germline V gene. The CDR3 totals 15 residues. The ends were cut back, 4 bases at V and 2 bases at J, with 12 bases in the middle. CDR3 bases: TGCGCCAGCAGCCCAGAAAGGGGTCCTGGAAACACCATATATTTT. Translating it yields CASSPERGPGNTIYF.

The chain links TRBV27 to TRBJ1-2, with TRBD1 matching 7 bases. In germline, CDR1 is MNHEY, CDR2 SMNVEV (reference sequence). This CDR3 comprises 13 residues. V lost 9 bases to trimming and J lost 4 bases; unmatched junction nucleotides: 8. For the CDR3, the DNA is TGTGCCAGTGGACAGGCCCAGGGCTATGGCTACACCTTC. Amino acids: CASGQAQGYGYTF.

The chain carries TRBV4-1 and TRBJ1-6; D gene unclear. The CDR3 sequence is 15 residues long. Germline CDR1 reads MGHRA; CDR2 reads YSYEKL. V was clipped by 2 bases and J by 9 bases, with 14 bases between them. The CDR3 DNA is TGCGCCAGCAGCCAAAGAGGAGTAGTCGGTTCACCCCTCCACTTT. Protein product: CASSQRGVVGSPLHF.

The chain carries TRBV7-2 and TRBJ2-5; 9 nucleotides line up with TRBD2. The CDR3 has 16 amino acids. V lost 1 base, J lost 5 bases, and 8 bases stayed unmatched. Per the germline V gene, CDR1 is SGHTA and CDR2 is FQGNSA. In DNA, the CDR3 is TGTGCCAGCAGCTTAGTTGGCGGGGGGGTTCAGGAGACCCAGTACTTC. Its translation is CASSLVGGGVQETQYF.

V and J are TRBV6-5 and TRBJ2-7, with 9 positions matching TRBD1. The V gene's germline CDR1 is MNHEY and CDR2 SVGAGI. The CDR3 sequence is 15 residues long. V gave up 6 bases and J gave up 5 bases; unmatched junction bases: 11. The CDR3 DNA follows: TGTGCCAGCAGCCCAAAACAGGGGGCAAGGAACGAGCAGTACTTC. Translated, it gives CASSPKQGARNEQYF.

The chain is built from TRBV5-1 and TRBJ1-4; 7 bases match TRBD1. V shed 4 bases, J shed 9 bases, and the junction held 9 bases outside the gene matches. Germline loops: CDR1 SGHRS, CDR2 YFSETQ. The CDR3 covers 14 residues. This CDR3 is CASSLDRAAKKLFF. CDR3 coding DNA: TGCGCCAGCAGCCTCGACAGGGCAGCCAAAAAACTGTTTTTT.

The chain uses TRBV7-9 and TRBJ2-7, with 10 nucleotides matching TRBD1. Germline CDR1 reads SEHNR; CDR2 reads FQNEAQ (reference sequence). V dropped 2 bases and J dropped 2; count of bases not matched to a gene: 6. The CDR3 spans 16 residues. Written as DNA, the CDR3 is TGTGCCAGCAGCTTACCTAAGGGACAGGGGACCTACGAGCAGTACTTC. This codes for CASSLPKGQGTYEQYF. Complete variable domain (other parts from reference TRBV7-9 and TRBJ2-7): DTGVSQNPRHKITKRGQNVTFRCDPISEHNRLYWYRQTLGQGPEFLTYFQNEAQLEKSRLLSDRFSAERPKGSFSTLEIQRTEQGDSAMYLCASSLPKGQGTYEQYFGPGTRLTVT.

V and J are TRBV28 and TRBJ1-2; a possible D gene is TRBD1 (6 bases). This CDR3 has 12 residues. The germline V gene encodes CDR1 MDHEN and CDR2 SYDVKM. Between the trimmed V and J ends, which lost 6 bases and 8 bases, there was a span of 13 bases. The CDR3 reads CASRQGTGGYTF. In nucleotides, the CDR3 is TGTGCCAGCAGGCAGGGGACGGGGGGCTACACCTTC.

The chain combines TRBV3-1 (or the pseudogene TRBV3-2) with TRBJ1-1, with 7 bases fitting TRBD1. The V and J ends lost 0 bases and 10 bases, in that order; junction bases with no gene match: 11. The germline gives CDR1 LGHDT, CDR2 YNNKEL (reference sequence). CDR3 size: 15 residues. The DNA for the CDR3 is TGTGCCAGCAGCCAAGATACAAACAGGGGAGGCTCAGCTTTCTTT. This encodes CASSQDTNRGGSAFF.

The gene calls are TRBV7-6 and TRBJ2-1, with D possibly being TRBD1 (6 bases). The V end lost 4 bases, the J end lost 7 bases, and 11 bases lay between the germline ends. The CDR3 consists of 13 residues. CDR1 is SGHVS and CDR2 is FNYEAQ in the germline V gene. This CDR3 is CASSSLRGNEQFF. In nucleotides, the CDR3 is TGTGCCAGCAGCTCCCTGAGGGGGAATGAGCAGTTCTTC. Based on the CDR3 plus reference TRBV7-6 and TRBJ2-1, the full variable domain is GAGVSQSPRYKVTKRGQDVALRCDPISGHVSLYWYRQALGQGPEFLTYFNYEAQQDKSGLPNDRFSAERPEGSISTLTIQRTEQRDSAMYRCASSSLRGNEQFFGPGTRLTVL.

Concerning this clone: This sample includes further DNA sequences coding for the same CDR3. This rearrangement joins TRBV3-1 (or the pseudogene TRBV3-2) to TRBJ2-3; D remains ambiguous. This CDR3 contains 12 residues. Germline CDR1 LGHDT, CDR2 YNNKEL (reference sequence). V shed 4 bases and J shed 3 bases, with 5 bases lying between them. This chain's CDR3 is CASSLSTDTQYF. DNA for the CDR3: TGTGCCAGCAGCCTCTCGACAGATACGCAGTATTTT.

This clone was found once. V usage is TRBV6-6 and J usage is TRBJ1-1; tentative D call: TRBD1 (5 bases). The germline V and J ends were trimmed by 2 bases and 2 bases, with 9 bases remaining between them. The CDR3 has 14 residues. CDR1 and CDR2 (germline): MNHNY, SVGAGI (reference sequence). CDR3 amino acids: CASSYGTGNTEAFF. DNA of the CDR3: TGTGCCAGCAGTTACGGGACTGGCAACACTGAAGCTTTCTTT.

This clone was recorded a few times. This CDR3 is also generated by other DNA sequences in the sample. The V gene is TRBV5-1, the J gene TRBJ1-1, with D tentatively TRBD1 (5 bases). Germline lookup yields CDR1 SGHRS and CDR2 YFSETQ. The V gene lost 2 bases and the J gene lost 4 bases, with 9 bases spanning the gap. The CDR3 has 13 residues. The DNA of the CDR3 is TGCGCCAGCAGCTTCCAGGGAGGCACTGAAGCTTTCTTT. Its translation: CASSFQGGTEAFF.